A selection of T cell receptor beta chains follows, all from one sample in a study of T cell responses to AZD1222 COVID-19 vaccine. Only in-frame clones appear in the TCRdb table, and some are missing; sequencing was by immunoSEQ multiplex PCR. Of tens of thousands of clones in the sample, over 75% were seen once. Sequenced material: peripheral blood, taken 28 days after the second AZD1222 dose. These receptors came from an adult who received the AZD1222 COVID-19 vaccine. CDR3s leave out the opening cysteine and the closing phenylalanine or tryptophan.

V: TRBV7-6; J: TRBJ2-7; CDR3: ASGKTEVYEQY
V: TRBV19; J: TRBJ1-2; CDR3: ASSSGTGNYGYT
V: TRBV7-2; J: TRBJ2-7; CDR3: ASSLGRASTIYEQY
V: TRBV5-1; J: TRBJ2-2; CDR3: ASSLDPGRTGELF
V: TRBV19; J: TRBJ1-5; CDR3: ASSILPNNQPQH
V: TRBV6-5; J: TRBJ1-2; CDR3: ASSYSHSGGNYGYT
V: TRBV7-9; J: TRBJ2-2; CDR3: ASSSTLYTGELF
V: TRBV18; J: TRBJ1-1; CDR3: ASSTATGYETEAF
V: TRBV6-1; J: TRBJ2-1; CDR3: ASSEAALAGRRQF
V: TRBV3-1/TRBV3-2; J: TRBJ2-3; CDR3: ASSQVFPGAYTDTQY
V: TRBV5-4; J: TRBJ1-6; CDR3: ASSLGQGTGNSPLH